This is a list of T cell receptor beta chains from one sample in a study of T cell repertoires in cytomegalovirus infection. From the reads, TCRdb called clonotypes with MiXCR, one entry per CDR3 protein. The data contain around 300,000 distinct CDR3 sequences, more than 9% of them singletons. The sample taken for sequencing was PBMCs. These receptors came from a human donor in good health (CMV status not recorded). Some clones in this sample may be carry-over from other donors' samples. The CDR3 runs from the conserved cysteine through the conserved F or W. A D gene is named only where the DNA matches it firmly. Expanded clones get a size class; other rows say once, few or many, or leave the size out.

j_call d_call clone_size v_call cdr3_nt cdr3_aa
TRBJ1-6 - - TRBV6-6 TGTGCCAGCGCCCAAGGGGATGGATCACCCCTCCACTTT CASAQGDGSPLHF
TRBJ2-7 - many TRBV7-2 TGTGCCAGCAGCTTAGGGGGGGGCTACTCCTACGAGCAGTACTTC CASSLGGGYSYEQYF
TRBJ1-5 - - TRBV6-2/TRBV6-3 TGTGCCAGCAGTTACGCGAAGGCTGGCAATCAGCCCCAGCATTTT CASSYAKAGNQPQHF
TRBJ2-1 - many TRBV12-3/TRBV12-4 TGTGCCAGCAGTTCTATGTTGCGCAGGAGCGACGTGCATGAGCAGTTCTTC CASSSMLRRSDVHEQFF
TRBJ1-1 - - TRBV10-3 TGTGCCATCAGTGAGTACGGCGAAGCTTTCTTT CAISEYGEAFF
TRBJ2-1 - many TRBV7-2 TGTGCCAGCAGTCGACGCCAGGGGAATGAGCAGTTCTTC CASSRRQGNEQFF
TRBJ1-5 - - TRBV7-9 TGTGCCAGCAGCGAATTGAGTCAGCCCCAGCATTTT CASSELSQPQHF
TRBJ1-2 - many TRBV7-2 TGTGCCAGCAGCTTATTCCGGCCTGACTATGGCTACACCTTC CASSLFRPDYGYTF
TRBJ2-2 - - TRBV19 TGTGCCACCGAACATACGAACACCGGGGAGCTGTTTTTT CATEHTNTGELFF
TRBJ2-5 - many TRBV7-2 TGTGCCAGCAGCTTAGCGCGTAGGGGAGGAGGAGAGACCCAGTACTTC CASSLARRGGGETQYF
TRBJ2-7 - many TRBV6-1 TGTGCCAGCAGTGTGGGTTCCTACGAGCAGTACTTC CASSVGSYEQYF
TRBJ2-1 TRBD2 - TRBV19 TGTGCCAGTAGTATAGTCGGGACTAGCGGTTATGAGCAGTTCTTC CASSIVGTSGYEQFF
TRBJ2-1 - - TRBV5-6 TGTGCCAGCAGCTTGGATGCGTACAGCCCGAGCGCCTACAATGAGCAGTTCTTC CASSLDAYSPSAYNEQFF
TRBJ2-1 - many TRBV7-9 TGTGCCAGCACCCCACAAGGGCCAGCTTACAATGAGCAGTTCTTC CASTPQGPAYNEQFF
TRBJ2-4 - many TRBV7-2 TGTGCCAGCAGCTTAGATCCGGCAGGAGGAGGGAACATAGGGGCCAAAAACATTCAGTACTTC CASSLDPAGGGNIGAKNIQYF
TRBJ2-7 - many TRBV7-2 TGTGCCAGCAGCTTAGATCCAGGCGCCGAGCAGTACTTC CASSLDPGAEQYF
TRBJ1-5 - many TRBV7-2 TGTGCCAGCAGCATCGGACAAGGTCATCAGCCCCAGCATTTT CASSIGQGHQPQHF
TRBJ1-6 TRBD1 many TRBV7-2 TGTGCCAGCAGCTTACAACGGACAAGGGGGCGGGTAGGAAATTCACCCCTCCACTTT CASSLQRTRGRVGNSPLHF
TRBJ2-7 - - TRBV15 TGTGCCACCTCCCAGGGGGGGGCATCCTACGAGCAGTACTTC CATSQGGASYEQYF
TRBJ2-1 - few TRBV6-2/TRBV6-3 TGTGCCAGCAGTATGCGGGACCGCAATGAGCAGTTCTTC CASSMRDRNEQFF
TRBJ2-7 - many TRBV6-1 TGTGCCAGCAGTGAAGCGTCCGGCTACGAGCAGTACTTC CASSEASGYEQYF
TRBJ1-6 - few TRBV28 TGTGCCAGCAGTTTAGGTTCAGGGAGCCTTTTTAATTCACCCCTCCACTTT CASSLGSGSLFNSPLHF
TRBJ2-3 - - TRBV28 TGTGCCAGCAGTTTATCGGTCCCCCGGACTACCACTAGCACAGATACGCAGTATTTT CASSLSVPRTTTSTDTQYF
TRBJ1-5 - - TRBV7-2 TGTGCCAGCAGCTTAGCTAGCCCGGCTATAAGCAATCAGCCCCAGCATTTT CASSLASPAISNQPQHF
TRBJ2-2 - many TRBV7-2 TGTGCCAGCAGCCTAGAGGGGACTCCGAAAGGATTGAACACCGGGGAGCTGTTTTTT CASSLEGTPKGLNTGELFF
TRBJ1-3 TRBD1 many TRBV7-2 TGTGCCAGCAGCCTTCGGACAGGGATGAGCTCTGGAAACACCATATATTTT CASSLRTGMSSGNTIYF
TRBJ1-1 - - TRBV19 TGTGCCAGTAGTATATCGGGGGCGACCACTGAAGCTTTCTTT CASSISGATTEAFF
TRBJ2-2 TRBD2 few TRBV6-6 TGTGCCAGCAGTCAGCCGGGACTAGCGGGAGGGGCTTATAGCACCGGGGAGCTGTTTTTT CASSQPGLAGGAYSTGELFF
TRBJ2-5 TRBD2 many TRBV10-3 TGTGCCATCAGCCGACTAGCGGAAGAGACCCAGTACTTC CAISRLAEETQYF
TRBJ1-2 TRBD1 many TRBV7-6 TGTGCCAGCAGCACACGAGGACAGGGGAGTGAGGGCTACACCTTC CASSTRGQGSEGYTF
TRBJ2-6 - many TRBV28 TGTGCCAGCAGACCAGCCAGAACAGGGCCAATTATCTCTGGGGCCAACGTCCTGACTTTC CASRPARTGPIISGANVLTF
TRBJ1-3 - few TRBV6-6 TGTGCCAGCAGTTACTGGGACGTATCTGGAAACACCATATATTTT CASSYWDVSGNTIYF
TRBJ1-3 - many TRBV7-2 TGTGCCAGCAGCTTACACAAGATAGGCCGGGCCGACTCTGGAAACACCATATATTTT CASSLHKIGRADSGNTIYF
TRBJ2-7 - many TRBV10-3 TGTGCCATCAGTGGAACCGGGACACCCTTTAGAAGGGTCGAGCAGTACTTC CAISGTGTPFRRVEQYF
TRBJ1-1 TRBD1 many TRBV7-2 TGTGCCAGCAGTGCACAGGGGGCGTCTGAAGCTTTCTTT CASSAQGASEAFF
TRBJ1-2 TRBD1 many TRBV7-2 TGTGCCAGCAGCGAAGGGACAGCCTACTATGGCTACACCTTC CASSEGTAYYGYTF
TRBJ1-2 - many TRBV7-2 TGTGCCAGCAGCTACCCCGGGGTTGGCTACACCTTC CASSYPGVGYTF
TRBJ1-2 TRBD1 few TRBV20-1 TGCAGTGCCCTGAACAGGGGGCAGCTCTATGGCTACACCTTC CSALNRGQLYGYTF